What follows is one TCR beta chain and its context. Its antigen specificity is not known. Per-base qualities were not stored, and no clone one base away is much larger. One collaborating source in Seattle enrolled patients while the patients were actively infected and followed the patients over time throughout the course of disease. Collaborating institutions collected whole blood in K2EDTA tubes following their own protocols. For TCRbeta analysis, collaborators shipped samples as frozen whole blood, isolated PBMCs, or DNA extracted from either of those sample types. From the germline V gene, CDR1 is SNHLY and CDR2 is FYNNEI. The trim is 3 bases for V and 7 bases for J, with a gap of 16 bases between the germline ends. The CDR3, cysteine through phenylalanine, is 15 amino acids long. Here the CDR3 DNA is all that survives: 45 bases in frame from base 1. This sample is drawn from a study of blood T cell repertoires in COVID-19 (dated by TCRdb to between 2020 and 2021). Notes on the research overall: The collaborator samples originated in the United States, Italy and Spain and spanned the acute and convalescent phases of COVID-19. Deeply sampled blood TCRbeta repertoires from subjects exposed to, actively infected with, or recovered from COVID-19 were included in the dataset. The repertoires were released in a freely available public database meant as a resource for research on the immune response to SARS-CoV-2. Sample metadata almost always included a de-identified subject ID, COVID-19 status, age in years and sex. Samples were obtained from the ongoing ImmuneRACE study (first 160 participants) and from 1,000 to 1,500 subjects provided by 6 global collaborators. HLA class I and class II types, where available, came from metadata supplied by the sample provider rather than from assay-based typing. The material from the prospective study consisted of cDNA or gDNA derived from T cells, B-cell-depleted T cells, or PBMCs.

Study-wide findings and limitations: How much clinical and demographic metadata was included differed by source and by participant, and the metadata was provided uncurated.

The immunoSEQ Assay, a bias-controlled multiplex PCR, was used to amplify TCRbeta CDR3 regions from genomic DNA. The authors' pipeline ran thus. The number of nucleated cells in each sample was estimated from the amplification of reference gene primers within the assay. To quantify the absolute abundance of each unique TCRbeta CDR3 rearrangement, sequence reads were collapsed and filtered. For each sample, productive Simpson clonality was calculated as the square root of Simpson's diversity index over productive rearrangements. Here the immuneACCESS table is served through TCRdb, limited to in-frame sequences with V and J called. Missing clones are a known gap in these copies; in checked studies unresolved V genes cover under half, and the rest lacks a known reason. From that table come the V and J calls and clone size; the DNA was used to work out D and trimming. The sample table holds about 300,000 clones, of which less than 85% were seen once. Roughly 1.6% of the sample rests with the top ten.

This clonotype was obtained from a human donor with COVID-19, enrolled during active disease. The donor label of this sample is uncertain. The chain was built from TRBV2 and TRBJ1-5; D gene: possibly TRBD1, on 6 matching bases. Sequencing was performed on peripheral blood. The sequenced DNA: TGTGCCAGCAGTGACCTGGGCAGGGGTGGCCAGCCCCAGCATTTT. This sequence encodes CASSDLGRGGQPQHF.